Below are 11 T cell receptor beta chains sequenced from a single sample in a study of OX40 agonist ivuxolimab in advanced cancers. The assay was immunoSEQ multiplex PCR, and TCRdb's table has in-frame clones only and misses some. The table records some 90,000 clones, around 90% of them present only once. The sample was CD4+ or CD8+ T cells sorted from blood, taken in a trial of the OX40 agonist ivuxolimab. These receptors were collected from an adult with an advanced solid tumor such as melanoma, head and neck, liver or kidney cancer.

The V call is TRBV7-6, the J call TRBJ2-4; 9 positions match TRBD2. The CDR3 covers 18 residues. J was trimmed by 0 bases and V by 5 bases; bases with no gene match: 11. Germline-derived CDR1 and CDR2 are SGHVS and FNYEAQ. The CDR3 DNA sequence: TGTGCCAGCAGCCGCGACCCCCGACTAGCGGTAGCCAAAAACATTCAGTACTTC. This gives the protein CASSRDPRLAVAKNIQYF.

The chain joins TRBV4-1 to TRBJ2-6; a weak D match, TRBD2 (5 bases). Trimming removed 3 bases from V and 2 bases from J, with 8 bases in between. The CDR3 has 15 amino acids. Looked up from germline, CDR1 is MGHRA and CDR2 is YSYEKL. CDR3 sequence (DNA): TGCGCCAGCAGCCAGTCGGGAACTGGGGCCAACGTCCTGACTTTC. Translation gives CASSQSGTGANVLTF.

This chain joins TRBV7-2 and TRBJ1-3, with a tentative D call TRBD1 (5 bases). CDR3 length: 13 amino acids. V lost 5 bases and J 3 bases, leaving 8 bases between the germline ends. Germline assignment: CDR1 SGHTA and CDR2 FQGNSA. The CDR3 sequence is CASSPGHGNTIYF. CDR3 bases: TGTGCCAGCAGCCCCGGACATGGAAACACCATATATTTT.

The chain employs TRBV7-9 and TRBJ2-3; perhaps D is TRBD1 or TRBD2 (5 bases each). The V and J ends lost 5 bases and 10 bases respectively, with 13 bases between them. Germline CDR1 is SEHNR and CDR2 is FQNEAQ (reference sequence). This CDR3 has 12 amino acids. The CDR3 reads CASSTGGGSQYF. In DNA form, the CDR3 reads TGTGCCAGCAGCACCGGTGGGGGATCGCAGTATTTT.

The V call is TRBV5-1, the J call TRBJ2-2, with 7 bases matching TRBD2. V lost 4 bases to trimming and J lost 3 bases; unmatched junction nucleotides: 9. Germline CDR1 SGHRS, CDR2 YFSETQ. The CDR3 totals 16 residues. Here the CDR3 DNA reads TGCGCCAGCAGCCCCGGAGGGCTAGCGGACACCGGGGAGCTGTTTTTT. The encoded protein is CASSPGGLADTGELFF.

The gene calls are TRBV5-4 and TRBJ2-7; TRBD2 aligns across 7 bases. Germline values: CDR1 SGHNT, CDR2 YYREEE (reference sequence). CDR3 size: 15 residues. With V trimmed by 4 bases and J by 2 bases, 9 bases remained unmatched. CDR3 in DNA: TGTGCCAGCAGCCCCGGGGCTAGCGGCACCTACGAGCAGTACTTC. Amino acid sequence: CASSPGASGTYEQYF.

The chain carries TRBV7-2 and TRBJ2-7, with D possibly being TRBD1 (6 bases). Germline CDR1 SGHTA, CDR2 FQGNSA. Trimming took 5 bases from V and 1 from J, leaving 12 bases between them. This CDR3 spans 14 amino acids. CDR3 DNA sequence: TGTGCCAGCAGCCTGGACAGAGATTCCTACGAGCAGTACTTC. Translating gives CASSLDRDSYEQYF. The whole variable domain, remainder taken from reference TRBV7-2 and TRBJ2-7, is GAGVSQSPSNKVTEKGKDVELRCDPISGHTALYWYRQSLGQGLEFLIYFQGNSAPDKSGLPSDRFSAERTGGSVSTLTIQRTQQEDSAVYLCASSLDRDSYEQYFGPGTRLTVT.

The chain joins TRBV30 to TRBJ2-3; D remains ambiguous. V gave up 0 bases and J gave up 5 bases, with 6 bases separating them. Looked up from germline, CDR1 is GTSNPN and CDR2 is SVGIG (reference sequence). The CDR3 length is 12 residues. CDR3 DNA sequence: TGTGCCTGGAGTGTAATAAGAGATACGCAGTATTTT. Translating gives CAWSVIRDTQYF.

The chain employs TRBV11-2 and TRBJ2-4; 8 nucleotides align to TRBD1. Germline V CDR1 and CDR2: SGHAT, FQNNGV. Trimming removed 5 bases from V and 7 bases from J; junction bases left unmatched: 19. This CDR3 is built from 18 residues. This CDR3 reads CASSRPRGTGRYENIQYF. Written as DNA, the CDR3 is TGTGCCAGCAGCCGCCCCCGCGGGACAGGCCGGTATGAGAACATTCAGTACTTC.

The CDR3 loop reads CASSKAGAGGYSYNEQFF. CDR3 bases: TGTGCCAGCAGCAAAGCTGGGGCGGGAGGGTACTCCTACAATGAGCAGTTCTTC. The chain combines TRBV21-1 with TRBJ2-1; the DNA was not compared with TRBD2, the D call given in the table. TRBV21-1 corresponds to a pseudogene. The CDR3 totals 18 residues.

The V gene is TRBV18, the J gene TRBJ2-5; either TRBD1 or TRBD2 may supply D (5 bases each). The ends were cut back, 3 bases at V and 4 bases at J, with 15 bases in the middle. This CDR3 has 15 residues. From germline, CDR1 is KGHSH and CDR2 LQKENI. The CDR3 loop is CASSPGTSSAETQYF. CDR3 DNA: TGTGCCAGCTCACCGGGGACGTCCTCAGCAGAGACCCAGTACTTC.